The text below deals with one T cell receptor beta chain. Its specific antigen is unknown. Base qualities were left out, and no much larger clone turns up one base away. The data derive from a study of cytomegalovirus exposure and HLA in healthy donors (dated by TCRdb to 2016 to 2017). A note on the overall study: An earlier analysis of fewer than 750 of the donors reported under 300 Gb of sequence data and 95 million to 120 million unique TCR beta sequences obtained from approximately 180 million T cells. Besides the first cohort of 550 to 750 subjects, a separate validation cohort made up of roughly 130 different subjects was used. A later analysis re-examined previously published TCR beta repertoires from hundreds of donors and added high-resolution HLA genotyping to investigate patterns of TCR occurrence. An earlier analysis of around 640 of the donors used high-throughput TCR beta sequencing to judge whether each TCR beta V gene segment behaved as functional or pseudogenic. Rather than drawing on any new phenotypic data, the later analysis identified candidate immune exposures from TCR beta sequences and the way those sequences occurred across donors. The study used immunosequencing to profile the T cell repertoires of about 670 subjects and linked those repertoires to cytomegalovirus serostatus. The genetic ancestry cluster associated with self-reported Caucasian donors included 80% to 90% of the roughly 410 genotyped donors. All discovery cohort repertoires had been generated using a single sequencing platform. Both class I and class II loci were covered by HLA typing, at four-digit resolution. A later genetic analysis took genome-wide SNP genotypes for 398 of the 666 donors and used that subset as a discovery cohort. Because of strong linkage in the cohort, 5 or 6 DR-DQ haplotypes were treated as single units for association and clustering. An early release covering about 600 HLA-typed donors comprised approximately 290 gigabases of sequencing data and approximately 80 million unique TCR sequences. Among 300 to 500 genotyped donors of the cohort, an average of about 240,000 unique TCR beta nucleotide sequences was sequenced per donor, of which roughly 18% were non-productive. The study combined high-throughput TCR immunosequencing, statistical association of individual TCRs with disease status, and machine learning to predict cytomegalovirus infection status. Donor age, sex, ethnicity and CMV serostatus were collected together with the repertoire data. The study aimed to test whether cataloging public T cell receptors could reveal signatures of past pathogen exposure. Typing coverage differed by locus: A, B, C, DRB1 and DQB1 were typed in roughly 629-630 donors, DQA1 in approximately 520, DPA1 in around 580, and DPB1 in 472.

The germline V gene (reference sequence) sets CDR1 to SEHNR and CDR2 to FQNEAQ. There are 11 amino acids in the CDR3, from cysteine to phenylalanine inclusive. Of the read, only the CDR3 DNA is kept; its 33 bases are in frame from base 1. V drops 5 bases and J drops 5 bases, leaving 4 bases in between. The library came from the immunoSEQ multiplex PCR assay. For the multiplex PCR, a mixture combining 60 forward primers for TCR Vbeta segments and 13 reverse primers for TCR Jbeta segments was used. The CDR3 region of rearranged TCR beta genes was amplified from genomic DNA by a multiplex PCR assay. Amplified TCR beta libraries were sequenced as 87-base-pair reads on the Illumina HiSeq System. The paper's processing steps were these. A later analysis counted tens of millions of unique TCR beta chains across the 650 to 700 repertoires, and 10 million to 12 million of these chains were shared by at least two donors. Raw reads were error-corrected and collapsed into unique sequences with a nearest-neighbor algorithm that merged closely related sequences to remove PCR and sequencing errors. V, D and J gene segments were assigned by aligning CDR3 sequences to IMGT reference sequences. For a sequence to be retained, a match of at least six nucleotides to both a V gene segment and a J gene segment was required. A rearrangement counted as productive if the CDR3 had no stop codons and remained in frame with V and J, and every other rearrangement counted as non-productive. CDR3 was defined by IMGT convention, running from the second conserved V-encoded cysteine to the conserved J-encoded phenylalanine. The earlier analysis of a few hundred of the donors excluded sequences that lacked an unambiguous match to a single V gene segment. In an earlier analysis of about 590 of the donors, a V segment was called functional when productive rearrangements were above 56.7%, and segregating when the standard deviation between donors exceeded 5%. A statistical classification framework was built for diagnosing cytomegalovirus status from the catalog of TCR beta chain sequences. In a later analysis, TCR nucleotide sequences were compared against IMGT/GENE-DB human TR gene sequences so that V and J genes could be assigned. Using the TCRdist pipeline, a later analysis assigned CDR3 sequences along with most-parsimonious VDJ recombination scenarios. In a later analysis, every TCR beta chain was defined by the combination of its CDR3 amino acid sequence and its V-gene family, and reads without a unique V-gene family were dropped. A later analysis removed several hundred highly shared, low-generation-probability nucleotide sequences to deal with suspected cross-contamination and a sequencing artifact. For each public chain, a later analysis derived a clonal expansion index from normalized ranks of inferred template counts within each repertoire. A later analysis computed generation probabilities with a VDJ recombination model fitted to out-of-frame rearrangements, and checked the results against IGoR. Hypergeometric tests were used in a later analysis to score TCR-TCR, TCR-HLA and TCR-CMV co-occurrence, with a repertoire-size bias correction applied to the TCR pairs. To estimate false discovery rates, a later analysis permuted the HLA or CMV assignments 20 times. In a later analysis, co-occurring TCRs were grouped using DBSCAN, and TCRdist sequence similarity was added for clustering within HLA-allele-positive subsets. Co-occurrence clustering excluded repertoires with fewer than 30,000 or more than 120,000 public chains, plus five with anomalous nucleotide sharing. Drawn from immuneACCESS, this table holds only the in-frame rearrangements with V and J called that TCRdb kept. Clones are partly lost; checked studies trace under half to an unresolved V gene and leave the rest unexplained. D and trimming were read from the DNA, whereas the V and J calls and clone size are those reported in that table. The sample records roughly 100,000 clones, over 60% of which are singletons. The ten biggest clones cover roughly 4.9% of the sample.

Paper-wide results and their limitations: In both the original and validation cohorts, the classifier was reported to diagnose cytomegalovirus status with high specificity and sensitivity. The authors suggested that the approach could potentially be extended to other disease states and immunological phenotypes. Compared with equally common non-associated chains, HLA-associated TCR beta chains in a later analysis were more clonally expanded and had lower generation probabilities. A later analysis reported that several top co-occurrence clusters appeared linked to parvovirus B19, influenza, CMV and Epstein-Barr virus. In a later genetic analysis, a missense DCLRE1C variant was associated with V-gene and J-gene trimming of TCR beta chains, and the association was replicated in an independent cohort. Specific HLA alleles were associated with about 17,000 TCR beta sequences at a false discovery rate of 0.05 in a later analysis. Only TCR beta chains were sequenced in this cohort, and the absence of alpha or paired-chain data limited detectable features. Roughly uniform sequencing depth across donors was assumed in presence/absence analyses, although this assumption may not hold. A few of the identified cytomegalovirus-associated TCR beta chains were confirmed in vitro to be specific for cytomegalovirus antigens. A further reported finding was that TCR beta sequences accurately predicted the HLA-A and HLA-B alleles for most subjects in the first cohort. HLA typing was unavailable for some donors at each locus, so association tests used only the typed subset. A later genetic analysis reported fewer N-insertions in productive TCRs among donors in an Asian-associated ancestry cluster than the roughly 700-donor mean. According to a later analysis, TCR association rates differed among HLA loci, with DRB1 alleles showing the most associated TCRs and HLA-C alleles showing the fewest. The only immune exposure information available for the cohort was CMV serostatus. Most CMV-associated TCR beta chains appeared to be HLA-restricted in a later analysis, and the HLA associations seemed to be driven largely by CMV exposure. The sequencing pipeline was judged likely to have produced a cluster of highly shared sequence variants as a technical artifact. When HLA alleles, especially DR and DQ, strongly co-occurred, TCR associations were difficult to assign to individual alleles. Linkage disequilibrium might explain the correlated functional status among segregating V segments, but an unknown experimental factor could not be ruled out. The 87-base-pair reads could not distinguish some IMGT-functional V segments, including TRBV6-2 and TRBV6-3, so those segments were excluded. Across donors, most TCR sequences were observed very rarely, whereas some public TCRs were present in many individuals. In an earlier analysis of roughly 500 of the donors, most TCR beta V segments appeared in productive rearrangements about 87% or about 30% of the time, broadly matching IMGT annotations. Seventeen rarely observed V segments, including chromosome 9 orphons, were excluded from the earlier analysis of almost 600 of the donors because counts were too low. The study listed approximately 160 TCR beta chains as associated with cytomegalovirus.

The cohort comprised 710 or so healthy bone marrow donors. At the time of sampling, every cohort member was nominally healthy, though immune exposures that went unrecorded were likely present. The donor was CMV seropositive and belonged to the group of some 290 seropositive cohort members. A peripheral blood sample was collected from each donor, and TCR beta sequencing was performed on peripheral blood mononuclear cells. The Qiagen DNeasy Blood Extraction Kit was used to extract genomic DNA from the blood cell samples. The sequence is built from TRBV7-9 and TRBJ2-1, with the D gene call left open. The specimen sequenced was PBMCs. This TCR came from a woman aged 18-29 years in good health and CMV-seropositive. This receptor has the CDR3 CASSPDNEQFF. In nucleotide form, the sequence is TGTGCCAGCAGCCCTGACAATGAGCAGTTCTTC. With all but the CDR3 taken from the reference TRBV7-9 and TRBJ2-1 genes, the full variable domain is: DTGVSQNPRHKITKRGQNVTFRCDPISEHNRLYWYRQTLGQGPEFLTYFQNEAQLEKSRLLSDRFSAERPKGSFSTLEIQRTEQGDSAMYLCASSPDNEQFFGPGTRLTVL.